This is a list of T cell receptor beta chains from one sample in a study of cytomegalovirus exposure and HLA in healthy donors. Some clones are missing from TCRdb's copy, which holds only in-frame ones; the method was immunoSEQ multiplex PCR. Seen in this sample are about 160,000 clones; the ten most common clones hold 2% to 2.5%. Sequencing used PBMCs. These TCRs come from a young man in good health and CMV-seronegative. Both conserved end residues are part of each CDR3. The order of the fields is D gene, CDR3 length, J gene, V gene, CDR3 protein, CDR3 DNA. The D gene is left open where the match is weak.

. 15 TRBJ2-6 TRBV6-1 CASSAEGAGANVLTF TGTGCCAGCAGTGCGGAGGGGGCGGGGGCCAACGTCCTGACTTTC
. 17 TRBJ2-1 TRBV7-2 CASSLFRGGGPNNEQFF TGTGCCAGCAGCTTATTCCGAGGAGGGGGCCCTAACAATGAGCAGTTCTTC
TRBD2 19 TRBJ2-3 TRBV4-1 CASSQGSGKETRGTDTQYF TGCGCCAGCAGCCAAGGTAGCGGGAAGGAGACCCGCGGCACAGATACGCAGTATTTT
. 14 TRBJ1-1 TRBV14 CASSRDSGLAEAFF TGTGCCAGCAGCCGGGACTCCGGCCTCGCTGAAGCTTTCTTT
TRBD1 13 TRBJ1-4 TRBV7-9 CASSFTGVEKLFF TGTGCCAGCAGCTTTACAGGGGTGGAAAAACTGTTTTTT
. 12 TRBJ2-7 TRBV28 CASRIGRYEQYF TGTGCCAGCAGGATTGGCCGCTACGAGCAGTACTTC
TRBD1 15 TRBJ1-6 TRBV5-1 CASTITGGHNSPLHF TGCGCCAGCACAATAACAGGGGGCCATAATTCACCCCTCCACTTT
TRBD1 16 TRBJ2-3 TRBV6-1 CASSELRQGSTDTQYF TGTGCCAGCAGTGAACTCCGACAGGGGTCCACAGATACGCAGTATTTT
TRBD1 15 TRBJ2-1 TRBV9 CASSAQGQVHNEQFF TGTGCCAGCAGCGCCCAGGGACAGGTACACAATGAGCAGTTCTTC
. 13 TRBJ2-7 TRBV21-1 CASSKRLVNEQYF TGTGCCAGCAGCAAAAGACTAGTGAACGAGCAGTACTTC
TRBD1 15 TRBJ1-1 TRBV29-1 CSVEDPDRVNTEAFF TGCAGCGTTGAAGATCCGGACAGGGTGAACACTGAAGCTTTCTTT
. 13 TRBJ1-3 TRBV11-2 CASSPNRGNTIYF TGTGCCAGCAGCCCCAACCGGGGGAACACCATATATTTT
TRBD1 16 TRBJ1-1 TRBV28 CASTIGGSGGNTEAFF TGTGCCAGCACTATTGGAGGGTCAGGGGGTAACACTGAAGCTTTCTTT
. 12 TRBJ2-5 TRBV5-1 CASSATFREQYF TGCGCCAGCAGCGCCACTTTTCGAGAGCAGTACTTC
TRBD2 14 TRBJ2-7 TRBV5-6 CASSLSEREYEQYF TGTGCCAGCAGCTTGTCCGAGCGGGAATACGAGCAGTACTTC
. 13 TRBJ1-2 TRBV27 CASSLAVFYGYTF TGTGCCAGCAGTCTAGCAGTGTTCTATGGCTACACCTTC
. 16 TRBJ2-5 TRBV19 CACSSVGGSTRETQYF TGTGCCTGCTCCTCTGTGGGCGGGTCGACGAGAGAGACCCAGTACTTC
TRBD2 14 TRBJ2-2 TRBV5-4 CASSPVAGGGELFF TGTGCCAGCAGCCCCGTAGCGGGAGGCGGGGAGCTGTTTTTT